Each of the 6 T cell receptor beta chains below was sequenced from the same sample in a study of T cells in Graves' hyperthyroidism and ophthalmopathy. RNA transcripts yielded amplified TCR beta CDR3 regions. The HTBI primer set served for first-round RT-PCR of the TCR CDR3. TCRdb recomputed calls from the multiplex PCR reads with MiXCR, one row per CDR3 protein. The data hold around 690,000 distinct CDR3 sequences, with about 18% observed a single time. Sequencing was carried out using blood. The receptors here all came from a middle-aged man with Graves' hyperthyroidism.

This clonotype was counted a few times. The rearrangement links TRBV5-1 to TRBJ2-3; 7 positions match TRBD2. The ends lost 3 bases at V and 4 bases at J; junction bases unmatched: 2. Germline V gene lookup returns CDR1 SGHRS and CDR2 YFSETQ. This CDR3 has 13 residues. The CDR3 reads CASSSGRPDTQYF. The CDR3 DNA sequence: TGCGCCAGCAGCTCCGGGAGGCCAGATACGCAGTATTTT. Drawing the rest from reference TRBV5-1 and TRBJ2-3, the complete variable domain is KAGVTQTPRYLIKTRGQQVTLSCSPISGHRSVSWYQQTPGQGLQFLFEYFSETQRNKGNFPGRFSGRQFSNSRSEMNVSTLELGDSALYLCASSSGRPDTQYFGPGTRLTVL.

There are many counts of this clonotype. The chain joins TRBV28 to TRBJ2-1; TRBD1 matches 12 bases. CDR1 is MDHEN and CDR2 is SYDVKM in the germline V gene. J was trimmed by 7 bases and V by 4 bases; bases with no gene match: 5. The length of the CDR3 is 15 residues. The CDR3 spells CASSSPGQGANEQFF. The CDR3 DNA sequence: TGTGCCAGCAGTTCACCGGGACAGGGGGCGAATGAGCAGTTCTTC.

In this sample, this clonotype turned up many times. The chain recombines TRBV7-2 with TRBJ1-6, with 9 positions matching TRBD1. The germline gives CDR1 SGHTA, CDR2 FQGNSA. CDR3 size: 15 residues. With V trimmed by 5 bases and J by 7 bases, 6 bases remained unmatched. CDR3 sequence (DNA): TGTGCCAGCAGCAGGCGGGACAGGGCAAATTCACCCCTCCACTTT. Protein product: CASSRRDRANSPLHF. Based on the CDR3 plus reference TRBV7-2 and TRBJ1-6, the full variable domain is GAGVSQSPSNKVTEKGKDVELRCDPISGHTALYWYRQSLGQGLEFLIYFQGNSAPDKSGLPSDRFSAERTGGSVSTLTIQRTQQEDSAVYLCASSRRDRANSPLHFGNGTRLTVT.

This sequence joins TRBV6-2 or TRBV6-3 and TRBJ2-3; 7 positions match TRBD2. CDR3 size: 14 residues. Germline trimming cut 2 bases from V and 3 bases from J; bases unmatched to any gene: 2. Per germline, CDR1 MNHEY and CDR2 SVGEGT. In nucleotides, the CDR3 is TGTGCCAGCAGTTACGTTAGCGGGACAGATACGCAGTATTTT. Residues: CASSYVSGTDTQYF.

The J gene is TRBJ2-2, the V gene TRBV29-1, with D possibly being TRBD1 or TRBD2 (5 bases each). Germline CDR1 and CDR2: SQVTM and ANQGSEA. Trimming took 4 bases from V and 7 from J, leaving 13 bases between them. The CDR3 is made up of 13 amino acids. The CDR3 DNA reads TGCAGCGTTGCGAGGGGAGCTAGCGGGGAGCTGTTTTTT. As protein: CSVARGASGELFF.

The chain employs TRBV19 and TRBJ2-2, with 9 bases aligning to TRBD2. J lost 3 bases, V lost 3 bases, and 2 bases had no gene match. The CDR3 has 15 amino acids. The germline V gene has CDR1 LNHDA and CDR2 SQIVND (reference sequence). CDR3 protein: CASSILAGHTGELFF. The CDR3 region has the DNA TGTGCCAGTAGTATTCTAGCGGGACACACCGGGGAGCTGTTTTTT.